The 21 T cell receptor beta chains below come from one sample, sequenced in a study of cytomegalovirus exposure and HLA in healthy donors. It was with 60 Vbeta and 13 Jbeta primers that the PCR ran. Data came from immunoSEQ multiplex PCR; TCRdb stores just in-frame clones and leaves some out. The data hold 110,000 to 150,000 clones, with 60% to 75% observed a single time. The sequenced material came from PBMCs. These TCRs come from a young man in good health and CMV-seronegative.

A few counts support this clone. V gene TRBV28 combines with J gene TRBJ2-6; D remains unclear. The CDR3 has 15 residues. Germline V gene data show CDR1 as MDHEN and CDR2 as SYDVKM. V was pared by 1 base and J by 0 bases, with 4 bases between. The CDR3 loop reads CASSLFSSGANVLTF. Here the CDR3 DNA reads TGTGCCAGCAGTTTATTCAGCTCTGGGGCCAACGTCCTGACTTTC.

J is TRBJ1-1 and V is TRBV6-4, with a weak D call TRBD1 (5 bases). This CDR3 has 14 residues. The V end lost 4 bases, the J end lost 1 base, and 10 bases lay between the germline ends. CDR1 MRHNA and CDR2 SNTAGT come from the germline V gene. The CDR3 region has the DNA TGTGCCAGCAGTGTGGGAGGGACGAACACTGAAGCTTTCTTT. Amino acids: CASSVGGTNTEAFF.

This clone was picked up a small number of times. The genes are TRBV11-1 and TRBJ1-4; D gene unclear. The ends were cut back, 5 bases at V and 8 bases at J, with 21 bases in the middle. CDR1 is SGHAT and CDR2 is FQDESV in the germline V gene (reference sequence). The CDR3 spans 16 residues. CDR3 DNA sequence: TGTGCCAGCAGCCGGAGGTCGTTGGTAGGCCCGGAAAAACTGTTTTTT. Its protein product is CASSRRSLVGPEKLFF.

The V and J genes are TRBV5-1 and TRBJ1-2; 7 bases align to TRBD1. With V trimmed by 4 bases and J by 5 bases, 11 bases remained unmatched. Per the germline V gene, CDR1 is SGHRS and CDR2 is YFSETQ. The CDR3 runs to 15 residues. In DNA, the CDR3 is TGCGCCAGCAGCACCCCCGGGACAGAATTTTATGGCTACACCTTC. It yields the protein CASSTPGTEFYGYTF.

This clone has a count of ten or more. The genes are TRBV6-5 and TRBJ1-2, with 10 positions matching TRBD1. CDR1 is MNHEY, CDR2 SVGAGI, per germline. The CDR3 length is 16 residues. V shed 0 bases and J 2 bases; nucleotides not matched to a gene: 3. CDR3 sequence: CASSYSRTGGNYGYTF. The CDR3 DNA reads TGTGCCAGCAGTTACTCCCGGACAGGGGGGAACTATGGCTACACCTTC.

CDR3: CASSPGETESYEQYF. CDR3 in DNA: TGTGCCAGCAGCCCCGGAGAGACAGAGTCCTACGAGCAGTACTTC. This chain connects TRBV7-9 to TRBJ2-7; perhaps TRBD1 as D (5 bases). This CDR3 region has 15 residues. CDR1 is SEHNR and CDR2 is FQNEAQ in the germline V gene (reference sequence). V gave up 5 bases and J gave up 1 base, with 15 bases separating them.

The chain combines TRBV30 with TRBJ2-7; no definite D call. CDR3 size: 13 residues. Trimming stripped 8 bases from V and 1 base from J, with 15 bases between. Per the germline V gene, CDR1 is GTSNPN and CDR2 is SVGIG (reference sequence). As DNA, the CDR3 is TGTGCCAGCGACGACCCTACATCCTACGAGCAGTACTTC. This sequence encodes CASDDPTSYEQYF.

The rearrangement joins TRBV5-5 to TRBJ2-3, with 7 bases lining up with TRBD1. Germline assignment: CDR1 SGHKS and CDR2 YYEKEE (reference sequence). V lost 4 bases, J lost 1 base, and 3 bases stayed unmatched. The CDR3 is 14 amino acids. The CDR3 region is CASSVTGGTDTQYF. The CDR3 region has the DNA TGTGCCAGCAGCGTCACAGGGGGCACAGATACGCAGTATTTT.

This clone appeared a few times. This chain links TRBV5-1 with TRBJ2-1, with TRBD1 matching 7 bases. CDR1 SGHRS and CDR2 YFSETQ come from the germline V gene. The CDR3 is 15 amino acids. Trimming removed 2 bases from V and 3 bases from J; junction bases left unmatched: 5. Written as DNA, the CDR3 is TGCGCCAGCAGCTTTGGTCAGGGGGACTACAATGAGCAGTTCTTC. The encoded protein is CASSFGQGDYNEQFF.

The V call is TRBV10-1, the J call TRBJ2-7, with 11 positions matching TRBD1. The germline V gene encodes CDR1 WNHNN and CDR2 SYGVQD (reference sequence). The V and J ends lost 3 bases and 3 bases, in that order; junction bases with no gene match: 7. The CDR3 loop spans 16 amino acids. In nucleotides, the CDR3 is TGCGCCAGCAGTGAATACGGGACAGGGGGGCTCTACGAGCAGTACTTC. Protein: CASSEYGTGGLYEQYF.

In DNA form, the CDR3 reads TGTGCCAGTAGTATACCCGGGATTGGCCACGGTCAGCCCCAGCATTTT. Translated: CASSIPGIGHGQPQHF. The chain links TRBV19 to TRBJ1-5; the D is unclear. V lost 2 bases and J lost 6, with 17 bases in between. The CDR3 length is 16 residues. Germline CDR1 and CDR2: LNHDA and SQIVND (reference sequence).

J is TRBJ2-2 and V is TRBV7-9; the D gene is possibly TRBD2 (5 bases). Trimming took 6 bases from V and 2 from J, leaving 10 bases between them. CDR3 length equals 14 residues. Germline lookup yields CDR1 SEHNR and CDR2 FQNEAQ (reference sequence). The CDR3: CASRDLLNTGELFF. The CDR3 region has the DNA TGTGCCAGCAGGGACTTACTAAACACCGGGGAGCTGTTTTTT.

This chain connects TRBV14 to TRBJ2-1; D may be TRBD2 (6 bases). The germline V gene has CDR1 SGHDN and CDR2 FVKESK. This CDR3 region has 14 residues. V was trimmed by 4 bases and J by 7 bases, leaving 14 bases between them. In DNA form, the CDR3 reads TGTGCCAGCAGCCCTGGAGGGGTCCGGAATGAGCAGTTCTTC. This gives the protein CASSPGGVRNEQFF.

The chain combines TRBV10-3 with TRBJ1-1, with D tentatively TRBD1 (5 bases). The V gene lost 6 bases and the J gene lost 0 bases, with 11 bases spanning the gap. Germline values: CDR1 ENHRY, CDR2 SYGVKD. The CDR3 length is 14 residues. The CDR3: CAISEQTVNTEAFF. The CDR3 nucleotides read TGTGCCATCAGCGAACAGACAGTGAACACTGAAGCTTTCTTT.

The V gene is TRBV6-6, the J gene TRBJ1-4, with D uncertain. There are 13 residues in the CDR3. Trimming left V 6 bases short and J 7 bases short, with 12 bases between. CDR1 MNHNY and CDR2 SVGAGI come from the germline V gene (reference sequence). CDR3 residues: CASRPELSEKLFF. CDR3 nucleotide sequence: TGTGCCAGCAGACCCGAACTGAGTGAAAAACTGTTTTTT.

This sequence joins TRBV9 and TRBJ1-1, with a weak D call TRBD1 (5 bases). Trimming stripped 3 bases from V and 3 bases from J, with 12 bases between. The CDR3 runs 14 residues. Per the germline V gene, CDR1 is SGDLS and CDR2 is YYNGEE. The CDR3 DNA sequence: TGTGCCAGCAGCGACGGGTTAGGGGACACTGAAGCTTTCTTT. Amino acids: CASSDGLGDTEAFF.

The chain employs TRBV9 and TRBJ1-3; D uncertain. Trimming pared 2 bases from V and 2 bases from J, leaving 8 bases between. CDR3 length equals 14 residues. CDR1 is SGDLS and CDR2 is YYNGEE in the germline V gene. CDR3 nucleotides: TGTGCCAGCAGCGTCGGGGTGGCTGGAAACACCATATATTTT. Protein product: CASSVGVAGNTIYF.

The gene calls are TRBV11-2 and TRBJ2-5; 9 nucleotides match TRBD1. The end of the DNA aligns better with TRBJ2-7, so the J call may be wrong. Germline assignment: CDR1 SGHAT and CDR2 FQNNGV. CDR3 length: 15 residues. CDR3 DNA: TGTGCCAGCAGCTCGGGGACAGGGCAAGGTTACGAGCAGTACTTC. Amino acids: CASSSGTGQGYEQYF.

The chain joins TRBV27 to TRBJ2-7; 9 bases map to TRBD1. The CDR3 runs 14 residues. Per germline, CDR1 MNHEY and CDR2 SMNVEV (reference sequence). The ends lost 4 bases at V and 6 bases at J; junction bases unmatched: 7. The CDR3 sequence is CASSSDRGGREQYF. The CDR3 nucleotides read TGTGCCAGCAGTTCGGACAGGGGCGGGCGCGAGCAGTACTTC.

The chain recombines TRBV4-1 with TRBJ2-7, with TRBD1 matching over 8 bases. The V segment lost 1 base and the J segment 0 bases; nucleotides outside the gene matches: 8. Per germline, CDR1 MGHRA and CDR2 YSYEKL. The CDR3 totals 17 residues. CDR3 sequence (DNA): TGCGCCAGCAGCCAAGGCGGACAGGGAATTTTCTCCTACGAGCAGTACTTC. Amino acid sequence: CASSQGGQGIFSYEQYF.

This chain uses TRBV9 with TRBJ1-3; D is unclear. The V end was cut by 4 bases, the J end by 0 bases, with 5 bases between. The CDR3 is 13 amino acids. From germline, CDR1 is SGDLS and CDR2 YYNGEE. CDR3 region: CASSPRSGNTIYF. The CDR3, as DNA: TGTGCCAGCAGCCCTCGCTCTGGAAACACCATATATTTT.